A single T cell receptor beta chain is shown here with its context. The antigen this receptor binds is unknown. Base-call qualities are not available, and no considerably larger clone is one nucleotide away. Reading from cysteine to phenylalanine, the CDR3 counts 19 amino acids. Only the CDR3 part of the read is kept: 57 bases, read in frame from the first base. The germline V gene yields SNHLY for CDR1 and FYNNEI for CDR2. Trimming removed 6 bases from V and 0 bases from J; the gene matches leave 16 bases unexplained. Sorted T cell subsets were CFSE-labeled and co-cultured for 5 days with allogeneic regulatory or mature dendritic cells at a 1:10 DC:T ratio. FACS was used to sort naive T cells as CD45RA+ cells and memory T cells as CD45RO+ CD4+ or CD8+ cells. T cells for TCR sequencing came from a couple of healthy control subjects. Genomic DNA was extracted with the Qiagen DNeasy Blood & Tissue Kit.

A multiplexed two-step PCR with Vbeta-specific forward primers and Jbeta-specific reverse primers was used to amplify the TCRbeta CDR3 regions. Through the immunoSEQ service, TCRbeta libraries were sequenced on an Illumina instrument. The authors' pipeline ran thus. IMGT annotation was used to assign V, D and J genes, and synthetic CDR3 analogues were used to correct counts for multiplex PCR bias. In the immunoSEQ Analyzer, repertoire clonality was calculated as one minus normalized Shannon entropy. Whether a clone counted as expanded was decided by Fisher's exact test with Benjamini-Hochberg false discovery rate control and a two-tailed cutoff of P<0.01. TCRdb's version of the immuneACCESS table is confined to in-frame rearrangements and falls short of the full clone set. An unresolved V gene accounts for under half of the shortfall where checked; the remainder is of unknown origin. V and J calls and clone size follow that table, whereas D and trimming were derived from the DNA. The sample records approximately 12,000 clones, about 60% of which are singletons. The ten most abundant clones make up 1.2% of the sample.

The record originates from a study of regulatory dendritic cells for organ transplantation (dated by TCRdb to about 2017). Concerning the study at large: Monocytes were cultured with vitamin D3 on days 0 and 4 and with IL-10 on day 4 to generate regulatory dendritic cells. To evaluate the response of the DCs to a potent maturation-inducing agent, LPS was added to DC cultures on day 6. The TCRbeta repertoires of sorted naive and memory CD4+ and CD8+ T cells were sequenced before and after allostimulation with regulatory or mature dendritic cells. Overall study outcomes, separate from this receptor: In both subjects, allostimulation led to expansion of memory CD8+ clones, though the expansion induced by regulatory dendritic cells appeared to be more limited than that induced by mature dendritic cells. Naive CD4+ and CD8+ T cells showed highly diverse repertoires, whereas memory cells were less diverse and memory CD8+ cells were the most oligoclonal. Only a couple of subjects were sequenced, and considerable between-individual heterogeneity in the alloreactive memory CD8+ T cell pool was noted by the authors. Among the resting subsets, the most alloreactive TCR clonotypes were found in memory CD8+ T cells.

The rearranged chain carries TRBV2 and TRBJ2-3; 9 bases in the junction line up with TRBD2. The clonotype was recovered from a human donor in good health. The sequenced sample consisted of naive CD8+ T cells from blood cultured with dendritic cells. Reading the label with the study, this specimen's cell subset or site is: CD45RA+ naive T cells. The sequence in DNA is TGTGCCAGCAGCCTCCTAGGGTCGGTCACTAGCGGGAGCACAGATACGCAGTATTTT. This translates into CASSLLGSVTSGSTDTQYF.